These 18 T cell receptor beta chains were all obtained from the same sample, sequenced in a study of response to subunit inactivated influenza vaccine. TCRdb re-called the RT-PCR reads through MiXCR, storing one row per CDR3 protein. The sample holds a few hundred thousand distinct CDR3 sequences; roughly a fifth are singletons and the top ten take 10%. Sequences were derived from PBMCs from blood, sampled about 20 months after vaccination. The origin of the receptors is a man aged 45 to 70 who received an inactivated influenza vaccine.

This clonotype was picked up a small number of times. CDR3 sequence (DNA): TGTGCCACCTTCAATAGGGGGCGCGGAGGCTCTGGGGCCAACGTCCTGACTTTC. It specifies CATFNRGRGGSGANVLTF. The chain has TRBV10-3 and TRBJ2-6; TRBD1 matches at 7 bases. The CDR3 contains 18 residues. The germline CDR1 and CDR2 sequences are ENHRY and SYGVKD. V dropped 10 bases and J dropped 0; count of bases not matched to a gene: 15.

This chain connects TRBV20-1 to TRBJ1-2; 8 bases line up with TRBD1. Losses at the gene ends were 0 bases for V and 3 bases for J; bases not matched to a gene: 3. CDR3 size: 14 residues. Germline V gives CDR1 DFQATT, CDR2 SNEGSKA (reference sequence). In nucleotides, the CDR3 is TGCAGTGCTAGAGATAACAGGGGGGACTATGGCTACACCTTC. Amino acids: CSARDNRGDYGYTF.

The chain couples TRBV7-2 to TRBJ2-1; D tentatively reads TRBD1 or TRBD2 (5 bases each). Germline assignment: CDR1 SGHTA and CDR2 FQGNSA. Trimming removed 5 bases at V and 14 bases at J, with 25 bases between. CDR3 length equals 15 residues. The CDR3 reads CASSPEGGGEGLKFF. The CDR3 DNA reads as TGTGCCAGCAGCCCAGAAGGTGGTGGTGAGGGGTTAAAGTTCTTC.

The rearrangement joins TRBV28 to TRBJ2-3; the D is unclear. The CDR3 consists of 17 residues. Germline CDR1 is MDHEN and CDR2 is SYDVKM. The V end was cut by 6 bases, the J end by 0 bases, with 19 bases between. The CDR3, as DNA: TGTGCCAGCAGGGCGTCCGGTATAAGGCCAAGCACAGATACGCAGTATTTT. Protein: CASRASGIRPSTDTQYF.

This clonotype was found many times. V usage is TRBV9 and J usage is TRBJ1-3, with TRBD1 matching 9 bases. The V gene end was trimmed by 0 bases and the J gene end by 7 bases; junction bases not matched to a gene: 2. Germline lookup yields CDR1 SGDLS and CDR2 YYNGEE. The CDR3 has 14 residues. The CDR3 loop reads CASSVATGGNTIYF. The CDR3 DNA reads as TGTGCCAGCAGCGTAGCTACAGGGGGCAACACCATATATTTT.

The chain couples TRBV20-1 to TRBJ2-1, with 10 bases matching TRBD2. This CDR3 region has 14 residues. Looked up from germline, CDR1 is DFQATT and CDR2 is SNEGSKA (reference sequence). After removal of 5 bases from V and 4 bases from J, the junction contained 5 bases not matched to a gene. CDR3 residues: CSASSGGGYNEQFF. CDR3 nucleotides: TGCAGTGCTTCGAGCGGGGGGGGATACAATGAGCAGTTCTTC.

The chain has TRBV9 and TRBJ2-5; D is perhaps TRBD2 (5 bases). Germline values: CDR1 SGDLS, CDR2 YYNGEE. This CDR3 comprises 13 residues. V was pared by 0 bases and J by 7 bases, with 10 bases between. In nucleotides, the CDR3 is TGTGCCAGCAGCGTAGGGGATCGGGGGACCCAGTACTTC. Encoded protein: CASSVGDRGTQYF.

At least ten counts were recorded for this clonotype. The chain uses TRBV7-9 and TRBJ2-7; D is unresolved. This CDR3 spans 15 amino acids. Germline V CDR1 and CDR2: SEHNR, FQNEAQ (reference sequence). V was trimmed by 5 bases and J by 5 bases, leaving 19 bases between them. CDR3 bases: TGTGCCAGCAGCAGTCCTTCCGGGCGCCGCCACGAGCAGTACTTC. Protein sequence: CASSSPSGRRHEQYF.

J is TRBJ2-2 and V is TRBV6-2 or TRBV6-3, with a weak D call TRBD1 (5 bases). The CDR3 is made up of 18 amino acids. The V end was cut by 0 bases, the J end by 0 bases, with 14 bases between. From germline, CDR1 is MNHEY and CDR2 SVGEGT. CDR3 region: CASSYSNFGHTNTGELFF. Written as DNA, the CDR3 is TGTGCCAGCAGTTACTCGAATTTCGGACATACGAACACCGGGGAGCTGTTTTTT.

The CDR3 loop reads CAIRRAGGELFF. The CDR3 DNA sequence: TGTGCCATCAGGAGGGCGGGCGGGGAGCTGTTTTTT. The chain couples TRBV10-3 to TRBJ2-2; tentative D call: TRBD2 (5 bases). The CDR3 extends over 12 amino acids. Between the trimmed V and J ends, which lost 6 bases and 7 bases, there was a span of 9 bases. Germline lookup yields CDR1 ENHRY and CDR2 SYGVKD.

This clonotype was seen a handful of times. V usage is TRBV5-4 and J usage is TRBJ1-2; D gene uncertain. Germline CDR1 reads SGHNT; CDR2 reads YYREEE (reference sequence). Trimming pared 4 bases from V and 3 bases from J, leaving 10 bases between. The CDR3 sequence is 13 residues long. CDR3 sequence: CASSAAYYYGYTF. The DNA for the CDR3 is TGTGCCAGCAGCGCGGCCTATTACTATGGCTACACCTTC.

This chain uses TRBV7-2 with TRBJ2-2, with 7 bases identical to TRBD1. Germline-derived CDR1 and CDR2 are SGHTA and FQGNSA. V shed 5 bases, J shed 7 bases, and the junction held 1 base outside the gene matches. The CDR3 has 12 amino acids. The CDR3 loop reads CASSRQGGELFF. The CDR3, as DNA: TGTGCCAGCAGCCGACAGGGCGGGGAGCTGTTTTTT.

The V call is TRBV27, the J call TRBJ1-6; 10 bases agree with TRBD1. The CDR3 contains 15 residues. Germline loops: CDR1 MNHEY, CDR2 SMNVEV (reference sequence). The junction had 8 bases not matched to a gene; V was cut back by 6 bases and J by 9 bases. The CDR3 DNA reads as TGTGCCAGCAGACAAAGACAGGGGGCGGGTTCACCCCTCCACTTT. Amino acid sequence: CASRQRQGAGSPLHF.

This clonotype has a handful of counts. This chain uses TRBV4-1 with TRBJ1-4; D possibly corresponds to TRBD1 (6 bases). This CDR3 has 15 residues. V gave up 4 bases and J gave up 2 bases, with 11 bases separating them. The germline CDR1 and CDR2 sequences are MGHRA and YSYEKL. CDR3 residues: CASSPTQGTNEKLFF. For the CDR3, the DNA is TGCGCCAGCAGCCCTACACAGGGTACTAATGAAAAACTGTTTTTT.

The chain combines TRBV9 with TRBJ2-5, with D maybe TRBD1 (6 bases). The V gene's germline CDR1 is SGDLS and CDR2 YYNGEE. V was trimmed by 6 bases and J by 5 bases, leaving 17 bases between them. CDR3 size: 14 residues. The CDR3 reads CASTRDTKGETQYF. The CDR3 DNA follows: TGTGCCAGCACCAGGGACACGAAAGGGGAGACCCAGTACTTC.

V gene TRBV5-1 combines with J gene TRBJ1-1; D possibly corresponds to TRBD1 (6 bases). This CDR3 has 15 amino acids. The germline CDR1 and CDR2 sequences are SGHRS and YFSETQ. The V gene lost 2 bases and the J gene lost 0 bases, with 11 bases spanning the gap. The CDR3 loop reads CASSFQGGMNTEAFF. The CDR3 region has the DNA TGCGCCAGCAGCTTCCAAGGGGGTATGAACACTGAAGCTTTCTTT.

The chain carries TRBV6-1 and TRBJ2-3; the D gene is possibly TRBD1 (6 bases). This CDR3 comprises 13 residues. The germline CDR1 and CDR2 sequences are MNHNS and SASEGT. V was cut by 6 bases and J by 1 base, with 8 bases left in between. CDR3 protein: CASRWTGTDTQYF. CDR3 coding DNA: TGTGCCAGCAGATGGACAGGCACAGATACGCAGTATTTT.

This clonotype has just a few counts. The chain couples TRBV4-2 to TRBJ1-1, with a weak D call TRBD1 (6 bases). V shed 0 bases and J shed 3 bases, with 14 bases lying between them. Germline V lookup: CDR1 LGHNA, CDR2 YNFKEQ. This CDR3 is 16 amino acids long. The chain's CDR3 is CASSQDRGKGDTEAFF. The CDR3 DNA reads as TGTGCCAGCAGCCAAGACAGGGGCAAGGGAGACACTGAAGCTTTCTTT.